These T cell receptor beta chains were read from a single sample in a study of blood T cell repertoires in COVID-19. Sequencing was performed with immunoSEQ multiplex PCR; in TCRdb, only in-frame clones are kept and a portion is missing. The sample includes around 170,000 clones, around 90% of them seen just once. Sequencing input: peripheral blood. All receptors derive from a man aged 55 to 69 with acute or convalescent COVID-19. CDR3s include the opening cysteine and the closing phenylalanine or tryptophan. The D gene is left open where the match is weak. Clone size is stated in some rows and not others, as once, few, many or a class when expanded.

size,J,V,D,CDR3,DNA
.,TRBJ2-3,TRBV7-9,TRBD2,CASSYPSGVSDTQYF,TGTGCCAGCAGCTACCCTAGCGGGGTCTCAGATACGCAGTATTTT
.,TRBJ2-1,TRBV29-1,TRBD2,CSVSERGALYNEQFF,TGCAGCGTCAGCGAGCGGGGGGCCCTCTACAATGAGCAGTTCTTC
once,TRBJ1-3,TRBV7-2,.,CASSLEGTRRAGNTIYF,TGTGCCAGCAGCTTAGAGGGGACGAGGAGGGCTGGAAACACCATATATTTT
few,TRBJ1-5,TRBV7-8,TRBD1,CASSRWDRVGNQPQHF,TGTGCCAGCAGCCGATGGGACAGGGTGGGCAATCAGCCCCAGCATTTT
.,TRBJ2-1,TRBV6-1,.,CASSEQVARSYNEQFF,TGTGCCAGCAGTGAACAGGTGGCACGATCCTACAATGAGCAGTTCTTC
.,TRBJ2-6,TRBV10-3,TRBD1,CAISPGTGGSGANVLTF,TGTGCCATCAGTCCCGGGACAGGGGGCTCTGGGGCCAACGTCCTGACTTTC
.,TRBJ2-1,TRBV24-1,TRBD1,CATSDPPDREQFF,TGTGCCACCAGTGATCCCCCGGACAGGGAGCAGTTCTTC
.,TRBJ1-6,TRBV5-4,.,CASSSIKQGRNSPLHF,TGTGCCAGCAGCTCCATTAAGCAGGGAAGGAATTCACCCCTCCACTTT
.,TRBJ1-2,TRBV24-1,TRBD1,CATSDPEDRDGYTF,TGTGCCACCAGTGATCCTGAGGACAGGGACGGCTACACCTTC
.,TRBJ2-4,TRBV21-1,.,CASSYRKIASGGRAKNIQYF,TGTGCCAGCAGCTATCGAAAGATAGCTAGCGGGGGGCGTGCCAAAAACATTCAGTACTTC
.,TRBJ2-3,TRBV11-2,TRBD2,CASSSTLLAGAGTDTQYF,TGTGCCAGCAGCTCTACCCTGTTAGCGGGGGCAGGCACAGATACGCAGTATTTT
.,TRBJ1-2,TRBV7-9,TRBD1,CASRPGGGYGYTF,TGTGCCAGCAGACCAGGGGGCGGCTATGGCTACACCTTC
.,TRBJ1-1,TRBV29-1,TRBD1,CSAGQVNTEAFF,TGCAGCGCCGGACAGGTAAACACTGAAGCTTTCTTT
.,TRBJ1-5,TRBV14,.,CASSQGDSSNQPQHF,TGTGCCAGCAGCCAAGGAGATTCTAGCAATCAGCCCCAGCATTTT
.,TRBJ1-2,TRBV14,.,CASSQEGKGFGYGYTF,TGTGCCAGCAGCCAGGAGGGGAAGGGGTTTGGCTATGGCTACACCTTC
.,TRBJ1-2,TRBV10-3,.,CAIKAAEGGGYGYTF,TGTGCCATCAAGGCCGCCGAGGGAGGCGGGTATGGCTACACCTTC
few,TRBJ2-5,TRBV27,.,CASSPLGSGETQYF,TGTGCCAGCAGTCCCTTGGGGAGTGGAGAGACCCAGTACTTC
few,TRBJ1-5,TRBV27,TRBD1,CASRTGGRGQPQHF,TGTGCCAGCAGAACAGGGGGCCGAGGGCAGCCCCAGCATTTT
.,TRBJ2-1,TRBV5-4,TRBD2,CASSLEGGRNNEQFF,TGTGCCAGCAGCCTCGAGGGAGGGCGGAACAATGAGCAGTTCTTC
few,TRBJ2-2,TRBV4-1,.,CASSQGGSKRSTGELFF,TGCGCCAGCAGCCAAGGAGGTAGTAAGCGCTCCACCGGGGAGCTGTTTTTT
once,TRBJ1-4,TRBV5-4,.,CASSLAKGKLFF,TGTGCCAGCAGCTTAGCAAAGGGGAAACTGTTTTTT
.,TRBJ1-5,TRBV7-8,.,CASSPDNNQPQHF,TGTGCCAGCAGCCCGGACAACAATCAGCCCCAGCATTTT